Presented here are 29 T cell receptor beta chains from one specimen sequenced in a study of OX40 agonist ivuxolimab in advanced cancers. Sequencing was performed with immunoSEQ multiplex PCR; in TCRdb, only in-frame clones are kept and a portion is missing. The sample comprises 83,000 or so clones, 65% to 90% of which are singletons, and under 2.5% rests with the top ten. The sequencing here drew on CD4+ or CD8+ T cells sorted from blood, taken in a trial of the OX40 agonist ivuxolimab. The receptors derive from an adult with an advanced solid tumor such as melanoma, head and neck, liver or kidney cancer.

CDR3 DNA sequence: TGCGCCAGCAGCTCCTTAGGGGCAGGGGAGCAGTTCTTC. Translation gives CASSSLGAGEQFF. V and J are TRBV5-1 and TRBJ2-1; TRBD1 is a possible D gene (5 bases). The V end was cut by 3 bases, the J end by 10 bases, with 14 bases between. There are 13 residues in the CDR3. Germline loops: CDR1 SGHRS, CDR2 YFSETQ.

The chain combines TRBV7-2 with TRBJ2-1; a weak D match, TRBD2 (8 bases). CDR3 size: 13 residues. Germline V gene data show CDR1 as SGHTA and CDR2 as FQGNSA. Deletions cut 5 bases from V and 12 bases from J, with 17 bases between. The CDR3 reads CASSPTGAGGQFF. The CDR3 nucleotides read TGTGCCAGCAGCCCCACAGGGGCGGGGGGGCAGTTCTTC.

CDR3 sequence: CASRLAGGYPGGELFF. For the CDR3, the DNA is TGTGCCAGCAGGCTAGCGGGGGGGTATCCCGGCGGGGAGCTGTTTTTT. This chain joins TRBV27 and TRBJ2-2; 12 positions agree with TRBD2. Trimming removed 6 bases from V and 7 bases from J; junction bases left unmatched: 9. The CDR3 totals 16 residues. Germline V gene sequence: CDR1 MNHEY, CDR2 SMNVEV (reference sequence).

This clone was seen a few times. The chain joins TRBV29-1 to TRBJ1-5, with TRBD1 identical over 10 bases. J was trimmed by 5 bases and V by 5 bases; bases with no gene match: 3. The germline V gene has CDR1 SQVTM and CDR2 ANQGSEA. The CDR3 is 13 residues long. Here the CDR3 reads CSVRDRGDQPQHF. In DNA, the CDR3 is TGCAGCGTTAGGGACAGGGGAGATCAGCCCCAGCATTTT.

V usage is TRBV6-6 and J usage is TRBJ2-3, with a weak D call TRBD2 (6 bases). V gave up 6 bases and J gave up 5 bases, with 15 bases separating them. The CDR3 extends over 14 amino acids. Germline CDR1 is MNHNY and CDR2 is SVGAGI (reference sequence). In nucleotides, the CDR3 is TGTGCCAGCAGCCCCGGAGGGTCAAAAGATACGCAGTATTTT. Translating it yields CASSPGGSKDTQYF.

The chain has TRBV2 and TRBJ2-5, with TRBD1 identical over 10 bases. Germline loops: CDR1 SNHLY, CDR2 FYNNEI. The J segment lost 7 bases and the V segment lost 6 bases, leaving 11 bases of the junction unmatched. The CDR3 is made up of 15 amino acids. CDR3: CASSIRQGALGTQYF. The CDR3 region has the DNA TGTGCCAGCAGCATCAGACAGGGGGCGCTTGGGACCCAGTACTTC.

The V call is TRBV19, the J call TRBJ1-2; possibly TRBD1 for D (5 bases). Germline lookup yields CDR1 LNHDA and CDR2 SQIVND (reference sequence). V shed 3 bases and J shed 8 bases, with 13 bases lying between them. There are 13 residues in the CDR3. The CDR3 nucleotides read TGTGCCAGTAGTATGGAGCAGGGTCGGGGCTACACCTTC. Translated: CASSMEQGRGYTF.

The chain couples TRBV6-6 to TRBJ2-1; TRBD2 might be the D (6 bases). V gave up 8 bases and J gave up 2 bases, with 10 bases separating them. Germline loops: CDR1 MNHNY, CDR2 SVGAGI (reference sequence). The CDR3 sequence is 13 residues long. CDR3 amino acids: CASAAGPYNEQFF. The CDR3, as DNA: TGTGCCAGCGCGGCGGGGCCCTACAATGAGCAGTTCTTC.

The chain couples TRBV19 to TRBJ1-3, with D possibly TRBD1 on 6 matching bases. This CDR3 has 20 residues. Per germline, CDR1 LNHDA and CDR2 SQIVND (reference sequence). V was shortened by 5 bases and J by 0 bases, with 26 bases between the two germline ends. The CDR3, as DNA: TGTGCCAGTAGTTATGGTACGGGACAACGGTTCGCCGTCTCTGGAAACACCATATATTTT. It encodes CASSYGTGQRFAVSGNTIYF.

The V call is TRBV14, the J call TRBJ2-1, with 11 bases aligning to TRBD2. The V segment lost 4 bases and the J segment 7 bases; nucleotides outside the gene matches: 15. The germline gives CDR1 SGHDN, CDR2 FVKESK. The CDR3 is 18 amino acids. CDR3 protein: CASSLLNRASGRYNEQFF. Here the CDR3 DNA reads TGTGCCAGCAGCCTCCTCAATCGGGCTAGCGGGAGGTATAATGAGCAGTTCTTC.

A single count supports this clone. The chain uses TRBV4-3 and TRBJ2-1; 8 bases map to TRBD2. Germline loops: CDR1 LGHNA, CDR2 YSLEER. The J segment lost 6 bases and the V segment lost 2 bases, leaving 3 bases of the junction unmatched. The CDR3 covers 14 residues. CDR3: CASSQLSGANEQFF. The CDR3 DNA reads as TGCGCCAGCAGCCAACTTAGCGGGGCCAATGAGCAGTTCTTC.

This chain uses TRBV27 with TRBJ2-4; D uncertain. The CDR3 spans 13 residues. Germline V gene sequence: CDR1 MNHEY, CDR2 SMNVEV (reference sequence). V lost 3 bases, J lost 4 bases, and 7 bases lay in between. CDR3 amino acids: CASSFGRKNIQYF. The CDR3 DNA reads TGTGCCAGCAGTTTTGGCAGGAAAAACATTCAGTACTTC.

The chain recombines TRBV4-3 with TRBJ1-3; no firm D call. This CDR3 comprises 14 residues. Trimming left V 4 bases short and J 2 bases short, with 9 bases between. Germline V gives CDR1 LGHNA, CDR2 YSLEER. CDR3 DNA: TGCGCCAGCAGCCTGACAAACGCTGGAAACACCATATATTTT. Translating it yields CASSLTNAGNTIYF.

The chain has TRBV6-6 and TRBJ1-2, with 9 bases lining up with TRBD1. The ends lost 2 bases at V and 4 bases at J; junction bases unmatched: 5. The germline gives CDR1 MNHNY, CDR2 SVGAGI (reference sequence). The CDR3 is 15 amino acids. Written as DNA, the CDR3 is TGTGCCAGCAGTTACGGGACAGGGACTGGCTATGGCTACACCTTC. Translating gives CASSYGTGTGYGYTF.

The chain links TRBV7-8 to TRBJ2-1, with 12 bases fitting TRBD2. The germline gives CDR1 SGHVS, CDR2 FQNEAQ. CDR3 length equals 15 residues. V lost 5 bases, J lost 6 bases, and 5 bases stayed unmatched. The CDR3 region is CASSTLAGGLNEQFF. The CDR3, as DNA: TGTGCCAGCAGCACACTAGCGGGGGGCCTCAATGAGCAGTTCTTC.

The V call is TRBV5-1, the J call TRBJ2-7, with D possibly being TRBD1 (6 bases). The CDR3 consists of 15 residues. The V and J ends lost 0 bases and 5 bases respectively, with 15 bases between them. Looked up from germline, CDR1 is SGHRS and CDR2 is YFSETQ. DNA for the CDR3: TGCGCCAGCAGCTTGGCGCCCACAGGGTACCACGAGCAGTACTTC. It yields the protein CASSLAPTGYHEQYF.

This clone was observed a single time. The chain links TRBV11-2 to TRBJ1-1; possibly TRBD1 for D (5 bases). There are 11 residues in the CDR3. Trimming left V 1 base short and J 10 bases short, with 7 bases between. The germline V gene has CDR1 SGHAT and CDR2 FQNNGV. CDR3 DNA sequence: TGTGCCAGCAGCTTAGTGGGGGGAGCTTTCTTT. It codes for CASSLVGGAFF.

The V call is TRBV6-5, the J call TRBJ2-5; D is ambiguous. CDR3 length: 10 residues. V was trimmed by 8 bases and J by 3 bases, leaving 4 bases between them. The germline V gene encodes CDR1 MNHEY and CDR2 SVGAGI. The CDR3 DNA reads as TGTGCCAGCGCAAAAGAGACCCAGTACTTC. It codes for CASAKETQYF.

V and J are TRBV11-2 and TRBJ1-4, with 9 nucleotides matching TRBD1. The CDR3 loop spans 15 amino acids. The V and J ends lost 5 bases and 3 bases, in that order; junction bases with no gene match: 4. Looked up from germline, CDR1 is SGHAT and CDR2 is FQNNGV. The CDR3 sequence is CASSAWDRANEKLFF. DNA of the CDR3: TGTGCCAGCAGCGCCTGGGACAGGGCTAATGAAAAACTGTTTTTT.

The chain carries TRBV5-1 and TRBJ2-7, with 7 bases identical to TRBD1. This CDR3 is built from 15 residues. V was clipped by 6 bases and J by 3 bases; unmatched bases: 12. Germline V gene lookup returns CDR1 SGHRS and CDR2 YFSETQ. In nucleotides, the CDR3 is TGCGCCAGCACCCTTGCGACAGGGTCTCACTACGAGCAGTACTTC. Translating gives CASTLATGSHYEQYF.

The chain joins TRBV15 to TRBJ2-5; D gene unclear. V gave up 4 bases and J gave up 5 bases, with 8 bases separating them. The V gene's germline CDR1 is LNHNV and CDR2 YYDKDF (reference sequence). CDR3 length: 12 residues. The CDR3, as DNA: TGTGCCACCAGCAATCCTTGGGAGACCCAGTACTTC. This sequence encodes CATSNPWETQYF.

This clone was recorded only once. At one end the junction does not follow the germline gene, possibly because of a read error. This sequence joins TRBV4-2 and TRBJ2-7; 8 bases align to TRBD2. The CDR3 covers 15 residues. Germline CDR1 and CDR2: LGHNA and YNFKEQ. Here the CDR3 reads CASSQTGTAKGTRVF. The CDR3 DNA is TGTGCCAGCAGCCAGACCGGGACTGCGAAAGGGACTAGGGTTTTC.

This clone was observed once. The gene calls are TRBV19 and TRBJ2-7; 8 nucleotides align to TRBD2. Germline values: CDR1 LNHDA, CDR2 SQIVND (reference sequence). V dropped 5 bases and J dropped 0; count of bases not matched to a gene: 12. The CDR3 spans 17 residues. CDR3 amino acids: CASSLTGGRSISYEQYF. The CDR3 DNA is TGTGCCAGTAGTTTAACTGGCGGGAGGTCGATCTCCTACGAGCAGTACTTC.

This sequence joins TRBV5-1 and TRBJ1-1; D might be TRBD1 (5 bases). V was shortened by 2 bases and J by 2 bases, with 7 bases between the two germline ends. The germline gives CDR1 SGHRS, CDR2 YFSETQ. There are 13 residues in the CDR3. CDR3 sequence: CASSLQANTEAFF. CDR3 DNA: TGCGCCAGCAGCTTACAGGCAAACACTGAAGCTTTCTTT.

The V call is TRBV6-5, the J call TRBJ1-2, with TRBD1 matching over 9 bases. This CDR3 comprises 14 residues. CDR1 and CDR2 (germline): MNHEY, SVGAGI. The trim removed 5 bases at V and 4 bases at J, leaving 5 bases unmatched. CDR3 amino acids: CASSGDRGSYGYTF. CDR3 DNA sequence: TGTGCCAGCAGTGGAGACAGGGGGAGCTATGGCTACACCTTC.

The chain joins TRBV18 to TRBJ2-5; D gene unclear. In germline, CDR1 is KGHSH, CDR2 LQKENI. Trimming left V 4 bases short and J 2 bases short, with 8 bases between. The CDR3 spans 13 residues. Here the CDR3 reads CASSLGLQETQYF. The CDR3 DNA follows: TGTGCCAGCTCACTGGGCCTTCAAGAGACCCAGTACTTC.

The chain is built from TRBV15 and TRBJ1-1, with 7 bases identical to TRBD1. CDR1 LNHNV and CDR2 YYDKDF come from the germline V gene (reference sequence). The junction had 4 bases not matched to a gene; V was cut back by 1 base and J by 5 bases. The CDR3 runs to 14 residues. The CDR3 is CATSRGDRGTEAFF. The CDR3 DNA is TGTGCCACCAGCAGAGGGGACAGAGGGACTGAAGCTTTCTTT.

The CDR3 DNA sequence: TGCGCCAGCAGTGAGTTGGGGGAGGAGCAGTACTTC. Its protein product is CASSELGEEQYF. V gene TRBV10-2 combines with J gene TRBJ2-7; either TRBD1 or TRBD2 may supply D (5 bases each). The CDR3 extends over 12 amino acids. Looked up from germline, CDR1 is WSHSY and CDR2 is SAAADI. The V end lost 1 base, the J end lost 7 bases, and 8 bases lay between the germline ends.

The chain employs TRBV20-1 and TRBJ2-3; unclear D gene. V lost 7 bases and J lost 4, with 9 bases in between. There are 11 residues in the CDR3. Germline CDR1 and CDR2: DFQATT and SNEGSKA (reference sequence). CDR3 protein: CSVVLPDTQYF. The CDR3 DNA reads as TGCAGTGTCGTACTCCCAGATACGCAGTATTTT.